Below are 15 T cell receptor beta chains sequenced from a single sample in a study of OX40 agonist ivuxolimab in advanced cancers. Sequenced by immunoSEQ multiplex PCR; TCRdb stores in-frame clones only, minus some. The table shows about 50,000 clones, with 88% occurring only once. The specimen was CD4+ or CD8+ T cells sorted from blood, collected in a trial of the OX40 agonist ivuxolimab. The receptor set was obtained from an adult with an advanced solid tumor such as melanoma, head and neck, liver or kidney cancer.

The J gene is TRBJ1-1, the V gene TRBV11-2; D ambiguous. This CDR3 contains 14 residues. Trimming took off 1 base at V and 0 bases at J, with 6 bases between the two ends. Germline lookup yields CDR1 SGHAT and CDR2 FQNNGV. Written as DNA, the CDR3 is TGTGCCAGCAGCTTAGCGAGGGTGAACACTGAAGCTTTCTTT. Translation: CASSLARVNTEAFF.

CDR3 protein: CASSDSLAGPYEQYF. The CDR3 bases are TGTGCCAGCAGTGACTCACTAGCGGGTCCCTACGAGCAGTACTTC. The chain couples TRBV2 to TRBJ2-7; 9 nucleotides align to TRBD2. There are 15 residues in the CDR3. V lost 3 bases and J lost 2; bases outside the gene matches: 5. Germline V gives CDR1 SNHLY, CDR2 FYNNEI.

J is TRBJ2-7 and V is TRBV5-1; D is perhaps TRBD2 (5 bases). CDR1 SGHRS and CDR2 YFSETQ come from the germline V gene. The CDR3 loop spans 14 amino acids. V was cut by 0 bases and J by 2 bases, with 9 bases left in between. As DNA, the CDR3 is TGCGCCAGCAGCTTGGAGTCCGGGACCTACGAGCAGTACTTC. Translated, it gives CASSLESGTYEQYF. The variable domain in full, completed from reference TRBV5-1 and TRBJ2-7, reads KAGVTQTPRYLIKTRGQQVTLSCSPISGHRSVSWYQQTPGQGLQFLFEYFSETQRNKGNFPGRFSGRQFSNSRSEMNVSTLELGDSALYLCASSLESGTYEQYFGPGTRLTVT.

The CDR3 protein is CASSEGDNPSEQYF. CDR3 DNA sequence: TGTGCCAGCAGTGAAGGGGACAATCCATCGGAGCAGTACTTC. The gene calls are TRBV6-1 and TRBJ2-7; D possibly corresponds to TRBD1 (6 bases). CDR3 length: 14 amino acids. Germline CDR1 MNHNS, CDR2 SASEGT. V was pared by 1 base and J by 7 bases, with 14 bases between.

This clone was seen only once. The CDR3 nucleotides read TGTGCCAGCAGCGTAGCTGCAGGGTCGGGAAACACCATATATTTT. The encoded protein is CASSVAAGSGNTIYF. The V gene is TRBV9, the J gene TRBJ1-3; TRBD1 might be the D (5 bases). Deletions cut 0 bases from V and 4 bases from J, with 11 bases between. The CDR3 is made up of 15 amino acids. Germline V CDR1 and CDR2: SGDLS, YYNGEE. The full variable domain, completed using reference TRBV9 and TRBJ1-3, is DSGVTQTPKHLITATGQRVTLRCSPRSGDLSVYWYQQSLDQGLQFLIQYYNGEERAKGNILERFSAQQFPDLHSELNLSSLELGDSALYFCASSVAAGSGNTIYFGEGSWLTVV.

CDR3 protein: CASSEETGPYTEAFF. CDR3 DNA: TGTGCCAGCAGTGAAGAGACAGGACCCTACACTGAAGCTTTCTTT. The rearrangement uses TRBV2 and TRBJ1-1; the D gene is possibly TRBD1 (6 bases). Germline values: CDR1 SNHLY, CDR2 FYNNEI. CDR3 length: 15 residues. V lost 1 base and J 3 bases, leaving 12 bases between the germline ends. The whole variable domain, remainder taken from reference TRBV2 and TRBJ1-1, is EPEVTQTPSHQVTQMGQEVILRCVPISNHLYFYWYRQILGQKVEFLVSFYNNEISEKSEIFDDQFSVERPDGSNFTLKIRSTKLEDSAMYFCASSEETGPYTEAFFGQGTRLTVV.

This clone was observed once. This rearrangement joins TRBV19 to TRBJ2-5; weak D call: TRBD2 (6 bases). Germline CDR1 is LNHDA and CDR2 is SQIVND (reference sequence). Trimming removed 2 bases from V and 5 bases from J, with 9 bases in between. The CDR3 is 13 residues long. The CDR3 sequence: CASSIWGEETQYF. The CDR3 DNA follows: TGTGCCAGTAGTATATGGGGGGAGGAGACCCAGTACTTC.

CDR3 coding DNA: TGCGCCAGCAGCCCCGGACTGGGCTTAGGTACGCAGTATTTT. It is translated as CASSPGLGLGTQYF. The chain links TRBV5-1 to TRBJ2-3, with a possible D match to TRBD2 (5 bases). Germline assignment: CDR1 SGHRS and CDR2 YFSETQ. V was trimmed by 4 bases and J by 8 bases, leaving 17 bases between them. This CDR3 contains 14 residues.

J is TRBJ2-2 and V is TRBV6-5; D is uncertain. V was cut by 0 bases and J by 7 bases, with 15 bases left in between. The CDR3 extends over 16 amino acids. Germline-derived CDR1 and CDR2 are MNHEY and SVGAGI. As DNA, the CDR3 is TGTGCCAGCAGTTACTCGGCAAAGGGCTTGAACGGGGAGCTGTTTTTT. This codes for CASSYSAKGLNGELFF.

This clone occurred a few times. V gene TRBV21-1 combines with J gene TRBJ2-7; the DNA was not used to check the table's D call, TRBD2. TRBV21-1 counts as a pseudogene. The CDR3 is 14 residues long. The DNA of the CDR3 is TGTGCCAGCAGCAAGCCAGACGGGATCTACGAGCAGTACTTC. It translates to CASSKPDGIYEQYF.

The V gene is TRBV19, the J gene TRBJ1-5, with 7 bases fitting TRBD1. CDR1 is LNHDA, CDR2 SQIVND, per germline (reference sequence). This CDR3 is built from 16 residues. The trim removed 5 bases at V and 5 bases at J, leaving 12 bases unmatched. CDR3 in DNA: TGTGCCAGTAGTCTCCTTCAGGGGGTGGTGGATCAGCCCCAGCATTTT. It yields the protein CASSLLQGVVDQPQHF.

This chain connects TRBV9 to TRBJ2-1; 11 nucleotides align to TRBD1. CDR3 length: 15 amino acids. Germline lookup yields CDR1 SGDLS and CDR2 YYNGEE. The V segment lost 3 bases and the J segment 6 bases; nucleotides outside the gene matches: 5. CDR3 DNA: TGTGCCAGCAGCGCCACCGGGACAGGGGGCAATGAGCAGTTCTTC. It specifies CASSATGTGGNEQFF. The variable domain in full, completed from reference TRBV9 and TRBJ2-1, reads DSGVTQTPKHLITATGQRVTLRCSPRSGDLSVYWYQQSLDQGLQFLIQYYNGEERAKGNILERFSAQQFPDLHSELNLSSLELGDSALYFCASSATGTGGNEQFFGPGTRLTVL.

The chain joins TRBV28 to TRBJ2-7; TRBD2 might be the D (5 bases). Trimming removed 6 bases at V and 1 base at J, with 19 bases between. Per the germline V gene, CDR1 is MDHEN and CDR2 is SYDVKM. This CDR3 spans 16 amino acids. The CDR3 sequence: CASRNTGRGFSYEQYF. DNA for the CDR3: TGTGCCAGCAGGAACACCGGACGCGGGTTTTCCTACGAGCAGTACTTC.

The chain joins TRBV19 to TRBJ2-7; a possible D gene is TRBD1 (6 bases). Trimming took 5 bases from V and 6 from J, leaving 11 bases between them. Germline CDR1 and CDR2: LNHDA and SQIVND (reference sequence). The CDR3 is 12 amino acids. CDR3 coding DNA: TGTGCCAGTAGTCCCGGGACAACCGAGCAGTACTTC. Its translation is CASSPGTTEQYF.

This chain joins TRBV5-6 and TRBJ1-1; D unresolved. Germline V lookup: CDR1 SGHDT, CDR2 YYEEEE. The CDR3 totals 14 residues. V was shortened by 4 bases and J by 0 bases, with 10 bases between the two germline ends. CDR3 DNA: TGTGCCAGCAGCCTACCGGGAATGAACACTGAAGCTTTCTTT. This gives the protein CASSLPGMNTEAFF.